What follows is one T cell receptor beta chain and its context. This specimen comes from a study of control samples from healthy donors and cancer patients. Germline values: CDR1 WSHSY, CDR2 SAAADI. V was cut by 6 bases and J by 4 bases, with 18 bases left in between. This CDR3 region has 15 residues. TCRdb's copy holds only in-frame clones and misses some; the assay was immunoSEQ multiplex PCR. Altogether roughly 100,000 clones are present, around 90% being singletons, with the ten largest covering about 2.9%. This clonotype was obtained from a human donor in good health. The donor label of this sample is uncertain. The material sequenced was blood. This sequence joins TRBV10-2 and TRBJ2-5, with a tentative D call TRBD2 (5 bases). The CDR3 loop is CASSQMVASSETQYF. Here the CDR3 DNA reads TGCGCCAGCAGCCAAATGGTGGCTAGCTCAGAGACCCAGTACTTC.